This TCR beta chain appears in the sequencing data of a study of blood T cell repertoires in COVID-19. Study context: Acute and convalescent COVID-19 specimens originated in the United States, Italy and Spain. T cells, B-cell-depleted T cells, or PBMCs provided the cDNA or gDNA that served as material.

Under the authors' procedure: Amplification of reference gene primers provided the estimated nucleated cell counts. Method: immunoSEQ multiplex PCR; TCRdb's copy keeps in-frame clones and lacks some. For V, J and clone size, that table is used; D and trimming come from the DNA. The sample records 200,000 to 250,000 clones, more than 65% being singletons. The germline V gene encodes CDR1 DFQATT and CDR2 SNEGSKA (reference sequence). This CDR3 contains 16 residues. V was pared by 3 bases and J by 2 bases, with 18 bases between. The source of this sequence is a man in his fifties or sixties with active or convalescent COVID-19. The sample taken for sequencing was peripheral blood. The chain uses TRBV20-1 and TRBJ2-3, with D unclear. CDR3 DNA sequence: TGCAGTGCTAGTGCTCCCCCCCCCACTGTCACAGATACGCAGTATTTT. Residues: CSASAPPPTVTDTQYF.